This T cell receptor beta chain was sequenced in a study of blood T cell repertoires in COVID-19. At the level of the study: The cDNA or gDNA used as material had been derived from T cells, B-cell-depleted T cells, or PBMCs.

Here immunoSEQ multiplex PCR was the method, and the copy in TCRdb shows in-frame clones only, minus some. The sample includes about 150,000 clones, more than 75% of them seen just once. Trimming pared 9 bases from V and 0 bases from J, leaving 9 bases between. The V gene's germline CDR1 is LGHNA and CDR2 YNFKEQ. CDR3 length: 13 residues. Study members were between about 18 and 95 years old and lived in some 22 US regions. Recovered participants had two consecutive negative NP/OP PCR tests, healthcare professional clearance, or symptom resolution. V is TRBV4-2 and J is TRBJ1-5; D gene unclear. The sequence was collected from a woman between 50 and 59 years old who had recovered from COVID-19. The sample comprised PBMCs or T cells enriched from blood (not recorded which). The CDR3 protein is CASSGSSNQPQHF. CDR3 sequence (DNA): TGTGCCAGTTCGGGGTCTAGCAATCAGCCCCAGCATTTT.